This entry concerns a single T cell receptor beta chain. Its antigen is still unknown. This could be a read error, since a much larger clone is one nucleotide away. This sample is drawn from a study of identical twins. Germline values: CDR1 MDHEN, CDR2 SYDVKM. This CDR3 contains 16 residues. The study, taken as a whole, reports: Zero-insertion findings could be partly confounded by invariant cells (MAIT and iNKT cells).

The cDNA had a unique molecular identifier and a template-switch universal primer site. A single record per CDR3 protein comes from TCRdb applying MiXCR to the 5' RACE reads. Here the sample spans roughly 1,500,000 distinct CDR3 sequences, around a third being singletons. The material sequenced was cord blood. This TCR was recovered from a newborn girl in good health. V is TRBV28 and J is TRBJ2-5; D could derive from TRBD1 or TRBD2 (6 bases each). The J call is doubtful: the DNA matches TRBJ2-1 better. CDR3 DNA: TGTGCCAGCAGTTTAGCCTCGTTGGGGGGCCAAGAGACCCAGTTCTTC. Translated, it gives CASSLASLGGQETQFF.